Listed below are T cell receptor beta chains from one sample, sequenced in a study of blood T cells in healthy people across ages. A single record per CDR3 protein comes from TCRdb applying MiXCR to the 5' RACE reads. The data contain 650,000 to 700,000 distinct CDR3 sequences, 52% of them singletons. Sequencing was carried out using blood. The source is a woman of 80 years or more in good health. Each CDR3 is given with its conserved first and last residue. D genes are given only for firm matches. Size values are once, few and many counts, or a class for expanded clones, and some rows have none.

v_call: TRBV13
j_call: TRBJ2-4
clone_size: -
d_call: -
cdr3_nt: TGTGCCAGCAGTCTAGGGGCAGGGAAAGCCAAAAACATTCAGTACTTC
cdr3_aa: CASSLGAGKAKNIQYF

v_call: TRBV5-1
j_call: TRBJ2-7
clone_size: many
d_call: -
cdr3_nt: TGCGCCAGCAGCTACCGCGGGTCCGGGGAAAAGACCTACGAGCAGTACTTC
cdr3_aa: CASSYRGSGEKTYEQYF

v_call: TRBV7-9
j_call: TRBJ2-2
clone_size: -
d_call: -
cdr3_nt: TGTGCCAGCGGTCTATCGGGCAGCACCGGGGAGTTGTTTTTT
cdr3_aa: CASGLSGSTGELFF

v_call: TRBV6-5
j_call: TRBJ1-4
clone_size: -
d_call: -
cdr3_nt: TGTGCCAGCAGTTACTCGGAGGGTAATGAAAAACTGTTTTTT
cdr3_aa: CASSYSEGNEKLFF

v_call: TRBV20-1
j_call: TRBJ2-3
clone_size: -
d_call: TRBD1
cdr3_nt: TGCAGTGCCGGGACAGGGTTCACAGATACGCAGTATTTT
cdr3_aa: CSAGTGFTDTQYF

v_call: TRBV5-6
j_call: TRBJ2-3
clone_size: few
d_call: -
cdr3_nt: TGTGCCAGCAGCCCTCTTTTTAGCACAGATACGCAGTATTTT
cdr3_aa: CASSPLFSTDTQYF

v_call: TRBV12-3/TRBV12-4
j_call: TRBJ2-3
clone_size: -
d_call: -
cdr3_nt: TGTGCCAGCAGTCCTACCCGGCCCACAGATACGCAGTATTTT
cdr3_aa: CASSPTRPTDTQYF

v_call: TRBV20-1
j_call: TRBJ2-1
clone_size: -
d_call: TRBD2
cdr3_nt: TGCAGTGCAACTCTAGCGGACCTCTACAATGAGCAGTTCTTC
cdr3_aa: CSATLADLYNEQFF

v_call: TRBV12-3/TRBV12-4
j_call: TRBJ2-1
clone_size: -
d_call: -
cdr3_nt: TGTGCCAGCAGTCCCGAGGCCTGGGATGAGCAGTTCTTC
cdr3_aa: CASSPEAWDEQFF

v_call: TRBV9
j_call: TRBJ2-3
clone_size: many
d_call: -
cdr3_nt: TGTGCCAGCAGCGTAGCCATAGATACGCAGTATTTT
cdr3_aa: CASSVAIDTQYF

v_call: TRBV20-1
j_call: TRBJ1-6
clone_size: -
d_call: TRBD1
cdr3_nt: TGCAGTGCTAGAGTTAGTTTTGGGACAGGGGATTCACCCCTCCACTTT
cdr3_aa: CSARVSFGTGDSPLHF

v_call: TRBV27
j_call: TRBJ1-2
clone_size: -
d_call: -
cdr3_nt: TGTGCCAGCAGTTTGGCATCGACCTATGGCTACACCTTC
cdr3_aa: CASSLASTYGYTF

v_call: TRBV20-1
j_call: TRBJ2-1
clone_size: many
d_call: TRBD2
cdr3_nt: TGCAGTGCTAGAGATCGTCGGGGGGGGTACAATGAGCAGTTCTTC
cdr3_aa: CSARDRRGGYNEQFF

v_call: TRBV30
j_call: TRBJ2-1
clone_size: few
d_call: -
cdr3_nt: TGTGCCTACCTTCGGGGCCACAATGAGCAGTTCTTC
cdr3_aa: CAYLRGHNEQFF

v_call: TRBV12-3/TRBV12-4
j_call: TRBJ1-2
clone_size: -
d_call: TRBD1
cdr3_nt: TGTGCCAGCAGTCATCTACTGACAGGGACCTATGGCTACACCTTC
cdr3_aa: CASSHLLTGTYGYTF

v_call: TRBV5-1
j_call: TRBJ1-1
clone_size: -
d_call: TRBD1
cdr3_nt: TGCGCCAGCAGCCGTCGTACAGGGGTGTCCGGCGGGGAAACTGAAGCTTTCTTT
cdr3_aa: CASSRRTGVSGGETEAFF

v_call: TRBV7-9
j_call: TRBJ2-1
clone_size: once
d_call: -
cdr3_nt: TGTACCAGCAGCCAAGCGTATGGTGAGCAGTTCTTC
cdr3_aa: CTSSQAYGEQFF

v_call: TRBV29-1
j_call: TRBJ1-4
clone_size: many
d_call: -
cdr3_nt: TGCAGCGTTGCCAATAGGGGAGGAGAAAAACTGTTTTTT
cdr3_aa: CSVANRGGEKLFF

v_call: TRBV28
j_call: TRBJ2-5
clone_size: many
d_call: -
cdr3_nt: TGTGCCAGCAGTTTACGCGCAGGGTGGCAGTACTTC
cdr3_aa: CASSLRAGWQYF

v_call: TRBV10-3
j_call: TRBJ2-7
clone_size: -
d_call: TRBD2
cdr3_nt: TGTGCCACAAAGACTAGCGGGAGCCACGAGCAGTACTTC
cdr3_aa: CATKTSGSHEQYF

v_call: TRBV5-1
j_call: TRBJ2-4
clone_size: -
d_call: -
cdr3_nt: TGCGCCAGCAACCCCGGGGGCAAAAACATTCAGTACTTC
cdr3_aa: CASNPGGKNIQYF

v_call: TRBV6-5
j_call: TRBJ2-3
clone_size: many
d_call: TRBD1
cdr3_nt: TGTGCCACCACAGGGGTCACAGATACGCAGTATTTT
cdr3_aa: CATTGVTDTQYF

v_call: TRBV29-1
j_call: TRBJ1-2
clone_size: -
d_call: -
cdr3_nt: TGCAGCGTTGAACGGGGGCCTTACTATGGCTACACCTTC
cdr3_aa: CSVERGPYYGYTF

v_call: TRBV11-2
j_call: TRBJ2-2
clone_size: few
d_call: TRBD2
cdr3_nt: TGTGCCAGCAGCTTAAGGCCCCTACTAGCGGGGGCTACGGTGTACACCGGGGAGCTGTTTTTT
cdr3_aa: CASSLRPLLAGATVYTGELFF

v_call: TRBV20-1
j_call: TRBJ1-2
clone_size: -
d_call: -
cdr3_nt: TGCAGTGCTAGGAACTGGGACTATGGCTACACCTTC
cdr3_aa: CSARNWDYGYTF

v_call: TRBV4-1
j_call: TRBJ2-5
clone_size: few
d_call: TRBD1
cdr3_nt: TGCGCCAGCAGCCAAGAAACGATAGGGACAGGTTCTCAAGAGACCCAGTACTTC
cdr3_aa: CASSQETIGTGSQETQYF

v_call: TRBV10-3
j_call: TRBJ2-1
clone_size: -
d_call: -
cdr3_nt: TGTGCCATCAGTTCGGCCAGGCCCGCGGAGCAGTTCTTC
cdr3_aa: CAISSARPAEQFF

v_call: TRBV27
j_call: TRBJ1-2
clone_size: -
d_call: -
cdr3_nt: TGTGCCAGCAGAGATACTACAGGGTGGGGGAATGGCTACACCTTC
cdr3_aa: CASRDTTGWGNGYTF

v_call: TRBV20-1
j_call: TRBJ2-5
clone_size: many
d_call: TRBD2
cdr3_nt: TGCAGTGCTAGGCGTCTAGCGGTAGGAGAGACCCAGTACTTC
cdr3_aa: CSARRLAVGETQYF

v_call: TRBV10-3
j_call: TRBJ2-3
clone_size: many
d_call: -
cdr3_nt: TGTGCCATCAAGGACTTCGCGACACCGGGAGATACGCAGTATTTT
cdr3_aa: CAIKDFATPGDTQYF

v_call: TRBV27
j_call: TRBJ2-7
clone_size: few
d_call: -
cdr3_nt: TGTGCCAGCAGTCAGCCCCCCCTCTACGAGCAGTACTTC
cdr3_aa: CASSQPPLYEQYF

v_call: TRBV20-1
j_call: TRBJ2-3
clone_size: many
d_call: -
cdr3_nt: TGCAGTTCCGGACCATCCACAGATACGCAGTATTTT
cdr3_aa: CSSGPSTDTQYF

v_call: TRBV29-1
j_call: TRBJ2-1
clone_size: -
d_call: TRBD2
cdr3_nt: TGCAGCGTTGTAGCGGGGGCCTCCTACAATGAGCAGTTCTTC
cdr3_aa: CSVVAGASYNEQFF

v_call: TRBV12-3/TRBV12-4
j_call: TRBJ2-5
clone_size: many
d_call: TRBD2
cdr3_nt: TGTGCCAGCAGTCCCCGGACTAGAGAAGAGACCCAGTACTTC
cdr3_aa: CASSPRTREETQYF

v_call: TRBV29-1
j_call: TRBJ1-4
clone_size: once
d_call: -
cdr3_nt: TGCAGCGTTGAAGAGGGTTTCGAACTGTTTTTT
cdr3_aa: CSVEEGFELFF

v_call: TRBV7-9
j_call: TRBJ2-5
clone_size: -
d_call: -
cdr3_nt: TGTGCCAGCAGCTCGAGCAGGGGCGTCGGAGAGACCCAGTACTTC
cdr3_aa: CASSSSRGVGETQYF

v_call: TRBV7-3
j_call: TRBJ1-2
clone_size: many
d_call: -
cdr3_nt: TGTGCCAGCAGCCAGCCAGGGAGTGGCTACACCTTC
cdr3_aa: CASSQPGSGYTF

v_call: TRBV5-6
j_call: TRBJ2-3
clone_size: -
d_call: -
cdr3_nt: TGTGCCAGCAGCTTGGGGACAGCTTCCACAGATACGCAGTATTTT
cdr3_aa: CASSLGTASTDTQYF

v_call: TRBV18
j_call: TRBJ1-5
clone_size: -
d_call: -
cdr3_nt: TGTGCCAGCTCCACAGGTTTCAATCAGCCCCAGCATTTT
cdr3_aa: CASSTGFNQPQHF

v_call: TRBV7-9
j_call: TRBJ1-5
clone_size: few
d_call: TRBD1
cdr3_nt: TGTGCCAGCAGCTCATTGGGACAGCGGCAGCCCCAGCATTTT
cdr3_aa: CASSSLGQRQPQHF

v_call: TRBV28
j_call: TRBJ1-2
clone_size: -
d_call: -
cdr3_nt: TGTGCCAGCAAAGCGGGGTCTTTTCCCTATGGCTACACCTTC
cdr3_aa: CASKAGSFPYGYTF

v_call: TRBV20-1
j_call: TRBJ1-5
clone_size: many
d_call: -
cdr3_nt: TGCAGTGCCATTAATAGCAATCAGCCCCAGCATTTT
cdr3_aa: CSAINSNQPQHF

v_call: TRBV7-9
j_call: TRBJ2-4
clone_size: -
d_call: -
cdr3_nt: TGTGCCAGCAGCCCATGGGCGGGGCTAGCCAAAAACATTCAGTACTTC
cdr3_aa: CASSPWAGLAKNIQYF

v_call: TRBV30
j_call: TRBJ1-1
clone_size: -
d_call: -
cdr3_nt: TGTGCCTGGAGGCGCGGGGCGATTGTCCTCATGAACACTGAAGCTTTCTTT
cdr3_aa: CAWRRGAIVLMNTEAFF

v_call: TRBV29-1
j_call: TRBJ1-2
clone_size: many
d_call: -
cdr3_nt: TGCAGCGTTGATCCCACGGTTTCTCGTGGCTACACCTTC
cdr3_aa: CSVDPTVSRGYTF

v_call: TRBV2
j_call: TRBJ2-7
clone_size: -
d_call: -
cdr3_nt: TGTGCCAGCGGTCGGTACAATGAGCAGTACTTC
cdr3_aa: CASGRYNEQYF

v_call: TRBV29-1
j_call: TRBJ2-5
clone_size: -
d_call: -
cdr3_nt: TGCAGCGTTGAGGGGGGGCGCGGGAGTAAGACCCAGTACTTC
cdr3_aa: CSVEGGRGSKTQYF

v_call: TRBV5-1
j_call: TRBJ2-2
clone_size: -
d_call: TRBD2
cdr3_nt: TGCGCCAGCAGCGCAACTAGCGGGAGATCGGCCGGGGAGCTGTTTTTT
cdr3_aa: CASSATSGRSAGELFF

v_call: TRBV6-2/TRBV6-3
j_call: TRBJ1-5
clone_size: -
d_call: TRBD1
cdr3_nt: TGTGCCAGCAGCCTAACAGGGGAAAAGTATCAGCCCCAGCATTTT
cdr3_aa: CASSLTGEKYQPQHF

v_call: TRBV5-5
j_call: TRBJ2-7
clone_size: -
d_call: -
cdr3_nt: TGTGCCAGCAGCCCGGGGGACGTTCTCTACGAGCAGTACTTC
cdr3_aa: CASSPGDVLYEQYF